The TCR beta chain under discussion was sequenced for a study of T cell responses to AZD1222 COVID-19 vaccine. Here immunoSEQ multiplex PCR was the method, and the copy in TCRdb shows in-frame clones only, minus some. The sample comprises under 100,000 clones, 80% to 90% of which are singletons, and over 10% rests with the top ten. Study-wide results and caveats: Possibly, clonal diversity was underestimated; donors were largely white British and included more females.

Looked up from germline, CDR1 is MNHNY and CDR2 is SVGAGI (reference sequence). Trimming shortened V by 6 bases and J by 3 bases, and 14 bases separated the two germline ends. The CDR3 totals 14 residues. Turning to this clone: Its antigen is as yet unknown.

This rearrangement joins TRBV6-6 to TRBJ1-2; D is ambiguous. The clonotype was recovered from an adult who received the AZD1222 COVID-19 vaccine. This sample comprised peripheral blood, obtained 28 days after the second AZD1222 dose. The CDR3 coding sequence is TGTGCCAGCAGCCCCCTCATCGGAGACTATGGCTACACCTTC. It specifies CASSPLIGDYGYTF.